One sample yielded the 11 T cell receptor beta chains listed below, sequenced in a study of CD8 T cells in ankylosing spondylitis. MiXCR, applied by TCRdb to the 5' RACE reads, yields one record per CDR3 protein. The repertoire holds roughly 86,000 distinct CDR3 sequences, with about 9% as singletons. Input material: blood, either unsorted or a sorted T cell fraction (not recorded which). Every receptor here comes from a male donor with ankylosing spondylitis or in good health (not recorded which).

This clonotype has only a few counts. The chain carries TRBV29-1 and TRBJ2-2, with D uncertain. V dropped 4 bases and J dropped 6 bases, with 6 bases sitting between them. The CDR3 is 11 residues long. In germline, CDR1 is SQVTM, CDR2 ANQGSEA. Written as DNA, the CDR3 is TGCAGCGTTGCCTCGGCCGGGGAGCTGTTTTTT. As protein: CSVASAGELFF.

Many counts were recorded for this clonotype. This rearrangement joins TRBV20-1 to TRBJ1-2, with a tentative D call TRBD1 (5 bases). This CDR3 spans 15 amino acids. Trimming removed 4 bases at V and 7 bases at J, with 22 bases between. Germline-derived CDR1 and CDR2 are DFQATT and SNEGSKA (reference sequence). The CDR3 region has the DNA TGCAGTGCTACCAGAGGTTCCGACAGAAGGACTGGCTACACCTTC. It translates to CSATRGSDRRTGYTF.

This chain links TRBV12-3 or TRBV12-4 with TRBJ2-1, with D possibly being TRBD2 (5 bases). The CDR3 runs to 15 residues. The germline V and J ends were trimmed by 6 bases and 8 bases, with 20 bases remaining between them. The CDR3 region is CASSNGVTIVDEQFF. CDR3 sequence (DNA): TGTGCCAGCAGCAACGGGGTCACCATCGTCGATGAGCAGTTCTTC.

This clonotype was detected a few times. The rearrangement joins TRBV7-2 to TRBJ2-1; D is possibly TRBD1 (6 bases). The CDR3 spans 14 residues. V lost 5 bases, J lost 6 bases, and 14 bases lay in between. CDR1 is SGHTA and CDR2 is FQGNSA in the germline V gene. CDR3 amino acids: CASSILTGSNEQFF. The CDR3 region has the DNA TGTGCCAGCAGCATCCTAACAGGGTCCAATGAGCAGTTCTTC.

This clonotype was recorded many times. The gene calls are TRBV29-1 and TRBJ2-3, with TRBD1 as a possible D gene (5 bases). Per germline, CDR1 SQVTM and CDR2 ANQGSEA. V lost 2 bases and J 2 bases, leaving 8 bases between the germline ends. The CDR3 sequence is 13 residues long. The DNA for the CDR3 is TGCAGCGTTGAACAGGACACCACAGATACGCAGTATTTT. Translated: CSVEQDTTDTQYF.

This clonotype was picked up many times. Relative to the germline gene, one junction end is altered; a read error may explain this. The chain joins TRBV7-7 to TRBJ2-5, with 7 nucleotides matching TRBD1. Germline loops: CDR1 SSHAT, CDR2 FNYEAQ (reference sequence). CDR3 length: 15 amino acids. The CDR3, as DNA: TGTGCTAGCAGCCTAGACAGGGTCGGGCAAGAGACCCAGTACTTC. Amino acid sequence: CASSLDRVGQETQYF. The whole variable domain, filled in from reference TRBV7-7 and TRBJ2-5, reads GAGVSQSPRYKVTKRGQDVTLRCDPISSHATLYWYQQALGQGPEFLTYFNYEAQPDKSGLPSDRFSAERPEGSISTLTIQRTEQRDSAMYRCASSLDRVGQETQYFGPGTRLLVL.

This clonotype was seen ten or more times. The CDR3 region has the DNA TGTGCCAGCAGTGACCCCGGTCGAACTAATGAAAAACTGTTTTTT. It codes for CASSDPGRTNEKLFF. J is TRBJ1-4 and V is TRBV25-1; no clear D gene. CDR3 length: 15 amino acids. The germline CDR1 and CDR2 sequences are MGHDK and SYGVNS. V was shortened by 3 bases and J by 1 base, with 9 bases between the two germline ends.

This clonotype was detected many times. The CDR3, as DNA: TGCAGCGTTGTGATGGGGAGTACTAATGAAAAACTGTTTTTT. Amino acids: CSVVMGSTNEKLFF. V and J are TRBV29-1 and TRBJ1-4; D gene unclear. This CDR3 region has 14 residues. V shed 4 bases and J shed 2 bases, with 11 bases lying between them. Germline V CDR1 and CDR2: SQVTM, ANQGSEA.

This clonotype was seen ten or more times. V and J are TRBV29-1 and TRBJ2-7; TRBD1 might be the D (6 bases). This CDR3 is 13 amino acids long. Per germline, CDR1 SQVTM and CDR2 ANQGSEA. V gave up 6 bases and J gave up 4 bases, with 16 bases separating them. The CDR3 DNA reads as TGCAGCGTGACTCCGACAGGAGGTTACGAGCAGTACTTC. Its translation is CSVTPTGGYEQYF.

At least ten counts were recorded for this clonotype. The chain carries TRBV12-3 or TRBV12-4 and TRBJ2-7; D is uncertain. The CDR3 has 15 amino acids. The germline V and J ends were trimmed by 1 base and 2 bases, with 12 bases remaining between them. As DNA, the CDR3 is TGTGCCAGCAGTTTAGTTCCGGGCGAGGCCTACGAGCAGTACTTC. As protein: CASSLVPGEAYEQYF.

This chain links TRBV29-1 with TRBJ1-2, with a weak D call TRBD1 (5 bases). V was trimmed by 7 bases and J by 3 bases, leaving 9 bases between them. This CDR3 is built from 11 residues. The germline gives CDR1 SQVTM, CDR2 ANQGSEA. The CDR3 protein is CSAGGYYGYTF. CDR3 nucleotides: TGCAGCGCTGGGGGTTACTATGGCTACACCTTC.